The rows below give T cell receptor beta chains drawn from one sample of a study of T cells in narcolepsy. No antigens are known for them. Produced via immunoSEQ multiplex PCR; TCRdb's table is partial and in-frame only. The data contain 600 to 800 clones, 29% of them seen just once; the ten biggest clones take up about half. Material for sequencing was cultured CD8+ T cells from cerebrospinal fluid. These receptors were taken from a human donor with narcolepsy. CDR3s include the opening cysteine and the closing phenylalanine or tryptophan. Each record gives: clone size, V gene, J gene, D gene, CDR3 protein, CDR3 DNA. A D gene is named only where the DNA matches it firmly. Expanded clones get a size class; other rows say once, few or many, or leave the size out.

-	TRBV7-8	TRBJ2-7	TRBD1	CASSLVAGGDEQYF	TGTGCCAGCAGCTTAGTCGCAGGGGGCGACGAGCAGTACTTC
-	TRBV5-5	TRBJ2-7	TRBD1	CASSQATGGATYEQYF	TGCGCCAGCAGCCAAGCTACAGGGGGCGCGACCTACGAGCAGTACTTC
-	TRBV9	TRBJ2-3	-	CASSVDGSGGSDTQYF	TGTGCCAGCAGCGTAGATGGTTCGGGCGGATCAGATACGCAGTATTTT
-	TRBV5-1	TRBJ2-4	-	CASSSANIQYF	TGTGCCAGCAGCTCCGCAAACATTCAGTACTTC
-	TRBV5-6	TRBJ1-5	-	CASSFPQENADQPQHF	TGTGCCAGCAGTTTCCCCCAGGAGAACGCGGATCAGCCCCAGCATTTT
few	TRBV11-2	TRBJ1-5	-	CASSLALDWAQHF	TGTGCCAGCAGCTTAGCCTTAGACTGGGCCCAGCATTTT
-	TRBV5-7	TRBJ2-7	-	CASTPSGNPTYEQYF	TGTGCCAGCACCCCTTCAGGGAACCCAACCTACGAGCAGTACTTC
-	TRBV14	TRBJ2-3	-	CASSQDRGSLTDTQYF	TGTGCCAGCAGCCAAGATAGGGGGTCCCTAACAGATACGCAGTATTTT
-	TRBV7-8	TRBJ1-2	TRBD1	CASSQQGAEGYTF	TGTGCCAGCAGCCAGCAGGGGGCGGAAGGCTACACCTTC
few	TRBV4-2	TRBJ1-2	-	CASSLGVVGVNYGYTF	TGTGCCAGCAGCTTAGGGGTAGTGGGGGTAAACTATGGCTACACCTTC
hyperexpanded	TRBV10-2	TRBJ1-3	-	CASREAGSGNTIYF	TGCGCCAGCAGGGAGGCGGGCTCTGGAAACACCATATATTTT
few	TRBV7-8	TRBJ1-1	TRBD1	CASSLGTGKTEAFF	TGTGCCAGCAGCTTAGGGACAGGGAAGACTGAAGCTTTCTTT
few	TRBV7-7	TRBJ2-7	-	CASSYSMGSLEQYF	TGTGCCAGCAGTTACTCGATGGGCAGCCTCGAGCAGTACTTC
few	TRBV4-2	TRBJ1-2	-	CASSLRLLNYGYTF	TGTGCCAGCAGCTTGAGGCTGCTAAACTATGGCTACACCTTC
-	TRBV7-9	TRBJ1-1	-	CASSLGGGADEAFF	TGTGCCAGCAGCTTAGGCGGGGGGGCCGACGAAGCTTTCTTT
-	TRBV5-4	TRBJ2-1	TRBD2	CASSLGGGAYNEQFF	TGTGCCAGCAGCTTAGGCGGGGGGGCCTACAATGAGCAGTTCTTC
large	TRBV5-6	TRBJ2-7	TRBD1	CASSPAAGTGFPIYEQYF	TGTGCCAGCAGCCCTGCGGCGGGGACAGGGTTCCCCATCTACGAGCAGTACTTC
few	TRBV5-4	TRBJ2-7	TRBD1	CASSPAAGTGFPIYEQYF	TGTGCCAGCAGCCCTGCGGCGGGGACAGGGTTCCCCATCTACGAGCAGTACTTC
-	TRBV11-3	TRBJ1-5	-	CASSQGQTPQPQHF	TGTGCCAGCAGCCAAGGACAGACACCCCAGCCCCAGCATTTT
-	TRBV5-4	TRBJ2-7	-	CASSGTIGGQVYEQYF	TGTGCCAGCAGCGGGACTATCGGGGGCCAGGTCTACGAGCAGTACTTC
few	TRBV27	TRBJ1-1	-	CASTQQGNTEAFF	TGTGCCAGCACCCAACAGGGAAACACTGAAGCTTTCTTT
few	TRBV5-4	TRBJ1-2	-	CASTLRGLSGYTF	TGTGCCAGCACCCTCCGGGGGTTATCTGGCTACACCTTC
-	TRBV12-5	TRBJ2-2	-	CASGAGYSSRFWRGAVF	TGTGCTAGTGGTGCGGGCTACTCATCCCGCTTTTGGCGGGGAGCTGTTTTT
few	TRBV5-3	TRBJ1-2	-	CASSLRLLNYGYTF	TGTGCCAGCAGCTTGAGGCTGCTAAACTATGGCTACACCTTC
-	TRBV4-2	TRBJ1-2	-	CASSLGGSYGYTF	TGTGCCAGCAGCTTGGGAGGGTCCTATGGCTACACCTTC